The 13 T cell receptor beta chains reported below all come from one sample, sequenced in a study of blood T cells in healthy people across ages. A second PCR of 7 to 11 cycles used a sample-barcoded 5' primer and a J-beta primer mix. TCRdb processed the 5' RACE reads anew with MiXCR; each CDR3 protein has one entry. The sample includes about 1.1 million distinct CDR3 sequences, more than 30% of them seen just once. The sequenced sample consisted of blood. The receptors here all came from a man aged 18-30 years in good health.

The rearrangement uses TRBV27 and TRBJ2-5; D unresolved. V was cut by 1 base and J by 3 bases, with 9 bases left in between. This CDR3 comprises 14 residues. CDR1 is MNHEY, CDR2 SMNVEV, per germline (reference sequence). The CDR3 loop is CASSLLADKETQYF. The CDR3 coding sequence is TGTGCCAGCAGTTTATTGGCAGACAAAGAGACCCAGTACTTC.

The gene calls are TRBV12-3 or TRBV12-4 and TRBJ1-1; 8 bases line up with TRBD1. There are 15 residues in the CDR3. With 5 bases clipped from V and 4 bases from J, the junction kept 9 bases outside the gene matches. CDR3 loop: CASSPPGGAVTEAFF. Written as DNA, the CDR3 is TGTGCCAGCAGTCCCCCAGGGGGCGCGGTCACTGAAGCTTTCTTT.

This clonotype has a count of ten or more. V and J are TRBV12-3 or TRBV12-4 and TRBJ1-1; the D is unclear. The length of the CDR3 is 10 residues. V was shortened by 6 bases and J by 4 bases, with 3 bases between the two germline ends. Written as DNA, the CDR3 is TGTGCCAGCAGGGGCACTGAAGCTTTCTTT. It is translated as CASRGTEAFF.

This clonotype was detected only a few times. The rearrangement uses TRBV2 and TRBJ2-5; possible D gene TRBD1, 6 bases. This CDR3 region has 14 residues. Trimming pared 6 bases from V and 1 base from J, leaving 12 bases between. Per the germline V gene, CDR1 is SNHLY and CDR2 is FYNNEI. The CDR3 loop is CASRADSVQETQYF. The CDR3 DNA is TGTGCCAGCAGAGCGGACAGTGTCCAAGAGACCCAGTACTTC.

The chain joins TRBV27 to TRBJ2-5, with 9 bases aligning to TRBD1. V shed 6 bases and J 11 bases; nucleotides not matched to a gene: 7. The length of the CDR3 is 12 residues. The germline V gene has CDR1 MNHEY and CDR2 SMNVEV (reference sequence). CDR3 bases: TGTGCCAGCAGCCCTGCTGGACAGGGGCAGTACTTC. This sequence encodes CASSPAGQGQYF.

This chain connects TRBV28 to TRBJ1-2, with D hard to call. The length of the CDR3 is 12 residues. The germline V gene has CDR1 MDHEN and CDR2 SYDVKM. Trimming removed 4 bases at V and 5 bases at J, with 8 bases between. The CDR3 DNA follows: TGTGCCAGCAGTTGGAGTAGGTATGGCTACACCTTC. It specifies CASSWSRYGYTF.

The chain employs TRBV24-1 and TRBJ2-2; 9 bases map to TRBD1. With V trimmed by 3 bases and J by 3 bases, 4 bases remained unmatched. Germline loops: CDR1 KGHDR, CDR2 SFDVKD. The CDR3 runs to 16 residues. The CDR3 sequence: CATSDPGQGYTGELFF. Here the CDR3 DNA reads TGTGCCACCAGTGATCCGGGACAGGGCTACACCGGGGAGCTGTTTTTT.

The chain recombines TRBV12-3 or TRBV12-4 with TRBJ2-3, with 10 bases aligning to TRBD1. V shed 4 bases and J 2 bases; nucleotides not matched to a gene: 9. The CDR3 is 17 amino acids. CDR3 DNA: TGTGCCAGCAGTTACGTCCTCGGGACAGGGGCCACAGATACGCAGTATTTT. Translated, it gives CASSYVLGTGATDTQYF.

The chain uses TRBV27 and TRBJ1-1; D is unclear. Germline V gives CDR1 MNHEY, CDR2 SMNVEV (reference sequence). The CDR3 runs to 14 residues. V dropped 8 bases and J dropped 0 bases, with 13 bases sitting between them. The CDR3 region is CASGPASMNTEAFF. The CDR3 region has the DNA TGTGCCAGCGGACCAGCCTCCATGAACACTGAAGCTTTCTTT.

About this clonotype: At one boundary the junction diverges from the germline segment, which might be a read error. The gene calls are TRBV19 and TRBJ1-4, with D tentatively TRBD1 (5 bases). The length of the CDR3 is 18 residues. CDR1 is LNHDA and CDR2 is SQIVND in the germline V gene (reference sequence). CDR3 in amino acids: CAGSLQPPGRATNEKLFF. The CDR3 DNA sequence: TGTGCCGGTAGTTTACAACCGCCGGGCAGGGCAACTAATGAAAAACTGTTTTTT.

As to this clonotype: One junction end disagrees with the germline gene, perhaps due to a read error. The CDR3 nucleotides are TGTGCCAGCACCTTAGGACAGGGGAACACTGGAGCTTTCTTT. Encoded protein: CASTLGQGNTGAFF. The chain joins TRBV12-3 or TRBV12-4 to TRBJ1-1; 9 positions agree with TRBD1. CDR3 length: 14 residues.

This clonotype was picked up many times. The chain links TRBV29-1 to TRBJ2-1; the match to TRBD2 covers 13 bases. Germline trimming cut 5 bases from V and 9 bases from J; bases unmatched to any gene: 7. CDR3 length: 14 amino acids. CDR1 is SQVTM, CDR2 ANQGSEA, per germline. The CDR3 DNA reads TGCAGCGTTACTAGCGGGGGGGCCTTGGCTGAGCAGTTCTTC. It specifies CSVTSGGALAEQFF.

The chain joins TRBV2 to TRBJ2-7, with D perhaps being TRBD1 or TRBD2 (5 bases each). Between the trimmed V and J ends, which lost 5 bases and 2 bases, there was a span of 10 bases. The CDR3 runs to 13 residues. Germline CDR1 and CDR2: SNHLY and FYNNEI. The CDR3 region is CASSRDVTYEQYF. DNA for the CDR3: TGTGCCAGCAGTCGGGACGTTACCTACGAGCAGTACTTC.